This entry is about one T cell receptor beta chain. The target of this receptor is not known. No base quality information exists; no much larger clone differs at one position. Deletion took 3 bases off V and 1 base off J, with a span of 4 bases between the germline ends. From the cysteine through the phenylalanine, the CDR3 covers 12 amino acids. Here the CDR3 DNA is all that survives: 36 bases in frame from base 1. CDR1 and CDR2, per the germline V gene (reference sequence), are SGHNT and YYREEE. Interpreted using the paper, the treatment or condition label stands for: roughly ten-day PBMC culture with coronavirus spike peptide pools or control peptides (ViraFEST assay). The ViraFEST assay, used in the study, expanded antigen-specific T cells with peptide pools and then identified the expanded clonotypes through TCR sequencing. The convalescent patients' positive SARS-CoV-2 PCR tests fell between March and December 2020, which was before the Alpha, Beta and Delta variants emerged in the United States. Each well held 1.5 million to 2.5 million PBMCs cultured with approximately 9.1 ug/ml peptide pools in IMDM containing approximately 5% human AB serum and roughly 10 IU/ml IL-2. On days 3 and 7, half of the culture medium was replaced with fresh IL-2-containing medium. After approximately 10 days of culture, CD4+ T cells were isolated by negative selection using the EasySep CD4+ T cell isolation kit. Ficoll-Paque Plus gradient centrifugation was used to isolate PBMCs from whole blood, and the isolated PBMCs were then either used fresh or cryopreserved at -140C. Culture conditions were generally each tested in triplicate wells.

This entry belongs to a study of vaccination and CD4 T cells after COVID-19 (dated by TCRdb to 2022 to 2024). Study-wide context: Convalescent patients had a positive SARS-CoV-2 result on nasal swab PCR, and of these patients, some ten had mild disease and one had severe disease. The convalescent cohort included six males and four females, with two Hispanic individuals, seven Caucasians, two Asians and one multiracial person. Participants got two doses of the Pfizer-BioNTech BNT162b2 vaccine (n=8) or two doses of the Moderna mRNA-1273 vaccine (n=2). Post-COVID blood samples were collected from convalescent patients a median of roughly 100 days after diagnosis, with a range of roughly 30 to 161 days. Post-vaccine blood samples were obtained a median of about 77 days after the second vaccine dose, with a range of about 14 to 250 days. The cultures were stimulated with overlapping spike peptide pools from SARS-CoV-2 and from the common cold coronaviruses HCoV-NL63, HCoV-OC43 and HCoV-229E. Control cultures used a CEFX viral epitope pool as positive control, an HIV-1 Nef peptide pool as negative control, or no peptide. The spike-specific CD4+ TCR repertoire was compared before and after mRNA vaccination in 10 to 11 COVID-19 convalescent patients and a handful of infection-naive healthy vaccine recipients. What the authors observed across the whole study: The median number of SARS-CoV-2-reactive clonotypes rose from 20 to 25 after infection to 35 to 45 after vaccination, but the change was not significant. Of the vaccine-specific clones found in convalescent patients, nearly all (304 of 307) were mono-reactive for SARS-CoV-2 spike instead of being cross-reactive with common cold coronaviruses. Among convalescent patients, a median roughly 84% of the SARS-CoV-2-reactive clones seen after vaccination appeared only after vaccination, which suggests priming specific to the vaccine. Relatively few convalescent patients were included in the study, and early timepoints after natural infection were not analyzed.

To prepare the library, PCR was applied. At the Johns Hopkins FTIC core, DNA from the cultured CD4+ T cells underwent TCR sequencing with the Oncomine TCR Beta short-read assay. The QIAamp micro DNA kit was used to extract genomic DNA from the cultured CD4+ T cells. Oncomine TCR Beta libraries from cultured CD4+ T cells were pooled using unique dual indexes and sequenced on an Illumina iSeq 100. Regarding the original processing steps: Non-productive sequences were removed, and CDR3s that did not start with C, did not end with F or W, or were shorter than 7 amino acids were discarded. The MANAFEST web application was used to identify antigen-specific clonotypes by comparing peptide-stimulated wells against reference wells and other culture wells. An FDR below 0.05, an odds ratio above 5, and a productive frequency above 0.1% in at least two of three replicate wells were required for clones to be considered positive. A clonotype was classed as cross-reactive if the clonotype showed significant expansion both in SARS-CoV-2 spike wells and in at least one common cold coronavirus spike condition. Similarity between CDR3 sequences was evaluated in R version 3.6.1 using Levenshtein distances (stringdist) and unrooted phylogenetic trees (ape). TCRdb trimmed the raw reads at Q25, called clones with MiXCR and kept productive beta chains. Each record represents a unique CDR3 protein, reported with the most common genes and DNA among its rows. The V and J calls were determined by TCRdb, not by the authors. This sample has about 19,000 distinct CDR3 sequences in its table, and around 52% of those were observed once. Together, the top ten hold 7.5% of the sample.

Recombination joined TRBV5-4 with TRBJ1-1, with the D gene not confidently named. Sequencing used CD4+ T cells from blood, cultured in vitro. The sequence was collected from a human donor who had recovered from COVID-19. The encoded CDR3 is CASSWENTEAFF. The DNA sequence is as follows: TGTGCCAGCAGCTGGGAGAACACTGAAGCTTTCTTT. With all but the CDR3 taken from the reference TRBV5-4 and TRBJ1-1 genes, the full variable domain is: ETGVTQSPTHLIKTRGQQVTLRCSSQSGHNTVSWYQQALGQGPQFIFQYYREEENGRGNFPPRFSGLQFPNYSSELNVNALELDDSALYLCASSWENTEAFFGQGTRLTVV.